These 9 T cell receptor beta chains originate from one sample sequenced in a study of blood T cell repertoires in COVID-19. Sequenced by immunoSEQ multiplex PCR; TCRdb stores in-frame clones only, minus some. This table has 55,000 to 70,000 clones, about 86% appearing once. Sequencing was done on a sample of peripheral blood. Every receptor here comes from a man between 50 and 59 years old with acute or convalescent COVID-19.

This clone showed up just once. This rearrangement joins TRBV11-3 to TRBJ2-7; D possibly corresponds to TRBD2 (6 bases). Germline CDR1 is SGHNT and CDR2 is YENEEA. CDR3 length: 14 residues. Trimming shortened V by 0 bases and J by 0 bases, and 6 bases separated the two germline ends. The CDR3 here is CASSLEGGSYEQYF. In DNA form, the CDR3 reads TGTGCCAGCAGCTTAGAGGGGGGCTCCTACGAGCAGTACTTC.

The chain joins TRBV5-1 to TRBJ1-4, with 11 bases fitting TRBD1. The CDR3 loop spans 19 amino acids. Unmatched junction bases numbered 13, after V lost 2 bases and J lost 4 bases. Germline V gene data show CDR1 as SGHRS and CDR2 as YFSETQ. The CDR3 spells CASSLGTGTGGGDNEKLFF. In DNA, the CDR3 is TGCGCCAGCAGCTTAGGAACCGGGACAGGGGGAGGAGATAATGAAAAACTGTTTTTT.

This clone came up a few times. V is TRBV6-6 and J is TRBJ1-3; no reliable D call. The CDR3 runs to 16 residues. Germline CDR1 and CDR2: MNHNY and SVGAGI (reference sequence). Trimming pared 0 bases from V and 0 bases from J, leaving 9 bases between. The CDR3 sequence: CASSYSGRNSGNTIYF. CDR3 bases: TGTGCCAGCAGTTACTCCGGGAGAAACTCTGGAAACACCATATATTTT.

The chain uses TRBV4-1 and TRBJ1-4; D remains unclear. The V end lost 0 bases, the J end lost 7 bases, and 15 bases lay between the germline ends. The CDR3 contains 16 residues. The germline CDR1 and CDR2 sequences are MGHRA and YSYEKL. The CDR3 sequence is CASSQDSGLRSEKLFF. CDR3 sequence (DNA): TGCGCCAGCAGCCAAGATTCGGGTCTTCGGAGTGAAAAACTGTTTTTT.

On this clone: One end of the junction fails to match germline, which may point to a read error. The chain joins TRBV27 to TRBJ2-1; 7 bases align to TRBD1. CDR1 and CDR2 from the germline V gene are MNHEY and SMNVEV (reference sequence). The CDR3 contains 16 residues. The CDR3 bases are TGTACCAGCAGTCCGTCGGACCTAGGGGGCCGCTATGAGCAGTTCTTC. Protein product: CTSSPSDLGGRYEQFF.

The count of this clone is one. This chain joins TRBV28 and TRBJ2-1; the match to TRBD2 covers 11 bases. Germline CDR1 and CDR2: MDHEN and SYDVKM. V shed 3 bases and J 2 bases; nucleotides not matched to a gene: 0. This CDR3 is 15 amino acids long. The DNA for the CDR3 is TGTGCCAGCAGTTTTAGCGGGGGGGCCTACAATGAGCAGTTCTTC. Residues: CASSFSGGAYNEQFF.

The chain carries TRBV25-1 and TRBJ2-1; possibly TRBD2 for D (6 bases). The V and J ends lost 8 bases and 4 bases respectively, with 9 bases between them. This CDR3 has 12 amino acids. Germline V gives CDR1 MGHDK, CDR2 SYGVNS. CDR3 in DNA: TGTGCCAGCTTAGGAGGGTACAATGAGCAGTTCTTC. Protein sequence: CASLGGYNEQFF.

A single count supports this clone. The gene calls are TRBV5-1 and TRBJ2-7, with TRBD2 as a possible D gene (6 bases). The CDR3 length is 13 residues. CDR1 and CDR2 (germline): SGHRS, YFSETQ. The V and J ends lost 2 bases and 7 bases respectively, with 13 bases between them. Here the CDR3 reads CASSFGGGGEQYF. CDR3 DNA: TGCGCCAGCAGCTTTGGCGGTGGAGGGGAGCAGTACTTC.

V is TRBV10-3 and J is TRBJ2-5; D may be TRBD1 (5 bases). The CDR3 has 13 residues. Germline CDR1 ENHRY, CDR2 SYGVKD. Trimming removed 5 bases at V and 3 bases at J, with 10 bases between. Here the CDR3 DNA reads TGTGCCATCAGTCAACAGGAGAAAGAGACCCAGTACTTC. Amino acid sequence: CAISQQEKETQYF.